One and the same sample provided the 15 T cell receptor beta chains below, sequenced in a study of neoadjuvant anti-PD-1 for oral cavity cancer. Sequencing used immunoSEQ multiplex PCR; TCRdb keeps in-frame clones, though not all of them. The data hold roughly 36,000 clones, with more than 35% observed a single time. The time point denotes: after neoadjuvant nivolumab, at surgical resection. Here the sequenced sample was tumor tissue, taken after nivolumab (anti-PD-1) treatment. The receptors originated from a person between 40 and 85 years old with oral cavity squamous cell carcinoma.

This rearrangement joins TRBV5-8 to TRBJ2-1; the match to TRBD1 covers 11 bases. Germline CDR1 and CDR2: SGHTS and YDEGEE. There are 14 residues in the CDR3. V gave up 7 bases and J gave up 8 bases; unmatched junction bases: 8. The CDR3 reads CASARGQGVYEQFF. The CDR3 nucleotides are TGTGCCAGCGCTCGGGGACAGGGGGTATATGAGCAGTTCTTC.

The rearrangement uses TRBV7-9 and TRBJ1-4; 9 bases map to TRBD1. CDR1 is SEHNR, CDR2 FQNEAQ, per germline (reference sequence). This CDR3 comprises 15 residues. The ends lost 5 bases at V and 4 bases at J; junction bases unmatched: 5. The CDR3 protein is CASSRTGGNNEKLFF. The CDR3, as DNA: TGTGCCAGCAGCCGTACAGGGGGCAATAATGAAAAACTGTTTTTT.

V is TRBV7-9 and J is TRBJ2-3, with D possibly TRBD2 on 6 matching bases. CDR1 SEHNR and CDR2 FQNEAQ come from the germline V gene (reference sequence). The germline V and J ends were trimmed by 4 bases and 0 bases, with 8 bases remaining between them. This CDR3 has 14 amino acids. The CDR3 reads CASSYGGSTDTQYF. DNA of the CDR3: TGTGCCAGCAGCTACGGGGGAAGCACAGATACGCAGTATTTT.

V and J are TRBV7-9 and TRBJ2-7; D remains ambiguous. Trimming took off 3 bases at V and 6 bases at J, with 15 bases between the two ends. The CDR3 length is 14 residues. The germline V gene encodes CDR1 SEHNR and CDR2 FQNEAQ (reference sequence). CDR3 in amino acids: CASSLGSSGREQYF. CDR3 sequence (DNA): TGTGCCAGCAGCTTGGGATCATCTGGGCGCGAGCAGTACTTC.

This clone was counted between two and nine times. The genes are TRBV5-1 and TRBJ2-7, with unresolved D. This CDR3 comprises 14 residues. The V gene lost 0 bases and the J gene lost 0 bases, with 7 bases spanning the gap. The germline V gene has CDR1 SGHRS and CDR2 YFSETQ. The CDR3 DNA follows: TGCGCCAGCAGCTTGGCCGTATCCTCCTACGAGCAGTACTTC. It yields the protein CASSLAVSSYEQYF.

The table lists this clone with a few counts. The chain links TRBV6-6 to TRBJ2-1; a possible D gene is TRBD1 (6 bases). V lost 11 bases and J lost 1, with 15 bases in between. The CDR3 length is 14 residues. The germline V gene has CDR1 MNHNY and CDR2 SVGAGI (reference sequence). As DNA, the CDR3 is TGTGCCGGGGGCGCCGCAGCTTCCTACAATGAGCAGTTCTTC. Amino acids: CAGGAAASYNEQFF.

The CDR3 bases are TGCGCCAGCAGCTTGGTGTCCTACGAGCAGTACTTC. Amino acids: CASSLVSYEQYF. J is TRBJ2-7 and V is TRBV5-1, with D uncertain. The V and J ends lost 0 bases and 1 base respectively, with 2 bases between them. The CDR3 spans 12 residues. The germline V gene encodes CDR1 SGHRS and CDR2 YFSETQ.

This clone was seen more than once but under ten times. The J gene is TRBJ2-1, the V gene TRBV28, with TRBD2 as a possible D gene (6 bases). Germline CDR1 reads MDHEN; CDR2 reads SYDVKM. The V end lost 6 bases, the J end lost 9 bases, and 15 bases lay between the germline ends. The CDR3 runs 13 residues. The CDR3 reads CASRLGGHGEQFF. For the CDR3, the DNA is TGTGCCAGCAGGCTGGGAGGTCATGGTGAGCAGTTCTTC.

This clone came up a few times. The chain uses TRBV28 and TRBJ1-2, with TRBD1 as a possible D gene (5 bases). This CDR3 has 16 amino acids. The germline V gene has CDR1 MDHEN and CDR2 SYDVKM. V was pared by 6 bases and J by 0 bases, with 17 bases between. The CDR3 reads CASSPLDRSANYGYTF. The CDR3 DNA sequence: TGTGCCAGCAGCCCACTCGACAGATCAGCTAACTATGGCTACACCTTC.

This clone was seen a few times. The rearrangement joins TRBV5-1 to TRBJ1-5; D unclear. CDR3 length: 14 residues. CDR1 and CDR2 from the germline V gene are SGHRS and YFSETQ. V lost 0 bases to trimming and J lost 6 bases, with 10 bases between them. The CDR3 region has the DNA TGCGCCAGCAGCTTGGTCGGTGCGGGTCAGCCCCAGCATTTT. The encoded protein is CASSLVGAGQPQHF. Full variable domain (remainder filled in from reference TRBV5-1 and TRBJ1-5): KAGVTQTPRYLIKTRGQQVTLSCSPISGHRSVSWYQQTPGQGLQFLFEYFSETQRNKGNFPGRFSGRQFSNSRSEMNVSTLELGDSALYLCASSLVGAGQPQHFGDGTRLSIL.

The V call is TRBV4-1, the J call TRBJ2-5, with D tentatively TRBD1 (6 bases). V gave up 0 bases and J gave up 2 bases, with 10 bases separating them. Looked up from germline, CDR1 is MGHRA and CDR2 is YSYEKL. The CDR3 runs to 15 residues. The CDR3, as DNA: TGCGCCAGCAGCCAAGATCCCGGACAGCAAGAGACCCAGTACTTC. Translating it yields CASSQDPGQQETQYF.

This clone has only a few counts. The chain employs TRBV19 and TRBJ1-5; D is possibly TRBD1 (6 bases). The V and J ends lost 5 bases and 3 bases respectively, with 14 bases between them. The germline V gene has CDR1 LNHDA and CDR2 SQIVND (reference sequence). The CDR3 length is 15 residues. The CDR3 loop is CASSENQGINQPQHF. The CDR3, as DNA: TGTGCCAGTAGTGAGAATCAGGGGATCAATCAGCCCCAGCATTTT.

The rearrangement uses TRBV19 and TRBJ1-3; no definite D call. The V and J ends lost 8 bases and 4 bases respectively, with 15 bases between them. CDR3 length: 14 residues. CDR1 and CDR2 from the germline V gene are LNHDA and SQIVND (reference sequence). The CDR3 here is CASGRPGYGNTIYF. CDR3 nucleotide sequence: TGTGCCAGTGGACGGCCTGGTTACGGAAACACCATATATTTT. The full variable domain, completed using reference TRBV19 and TRBJ1-3, is DGGITQSPKYLFRKEGQNVTLSCEQNLNHDAMYWYRQDPGQGLRLIYYSQIVNDFQKGDIAEGYSVSREKKESFPLTVTSAQKNPTAFYLCASGRPGYGNTIYFGEGSWLTVV.

This clone came up a few times. The genes are TRBV20-1 and TRBJ2-5; D is unresolved. CDR1 and CDR2 from the germline V gene are DFQATT and SNEGSKA (reference sequence). V was cut by 7 bases and J by 2 bases, with 8 bases left in between. The CDR3 covers 11 residues. The CDR3 protein is CSVQRQETQYF. The DNA for the CDR3 is TGCAGTGTACAGAGGCAAGAGACCCAGTACTTC.

Only a few counts were recorded for this clone. This chain uses TRBV11-1 with TRBJ2-7; the D is unclear. This CDR3 is built from 13 residues. With 3 bases removed from V and 4 bases from J, the gap between germline ends came to 10 bases. Germline CDR1 and CDR2: SGHAT and FQDESV (reference sequence). The chain's CDR3 is CASSFRQSYEQYF. Written as DNA, the CDR3 is TGTGCCAGCAGCTTTAGGCAGAGTTACGAGCAGTACTTC.